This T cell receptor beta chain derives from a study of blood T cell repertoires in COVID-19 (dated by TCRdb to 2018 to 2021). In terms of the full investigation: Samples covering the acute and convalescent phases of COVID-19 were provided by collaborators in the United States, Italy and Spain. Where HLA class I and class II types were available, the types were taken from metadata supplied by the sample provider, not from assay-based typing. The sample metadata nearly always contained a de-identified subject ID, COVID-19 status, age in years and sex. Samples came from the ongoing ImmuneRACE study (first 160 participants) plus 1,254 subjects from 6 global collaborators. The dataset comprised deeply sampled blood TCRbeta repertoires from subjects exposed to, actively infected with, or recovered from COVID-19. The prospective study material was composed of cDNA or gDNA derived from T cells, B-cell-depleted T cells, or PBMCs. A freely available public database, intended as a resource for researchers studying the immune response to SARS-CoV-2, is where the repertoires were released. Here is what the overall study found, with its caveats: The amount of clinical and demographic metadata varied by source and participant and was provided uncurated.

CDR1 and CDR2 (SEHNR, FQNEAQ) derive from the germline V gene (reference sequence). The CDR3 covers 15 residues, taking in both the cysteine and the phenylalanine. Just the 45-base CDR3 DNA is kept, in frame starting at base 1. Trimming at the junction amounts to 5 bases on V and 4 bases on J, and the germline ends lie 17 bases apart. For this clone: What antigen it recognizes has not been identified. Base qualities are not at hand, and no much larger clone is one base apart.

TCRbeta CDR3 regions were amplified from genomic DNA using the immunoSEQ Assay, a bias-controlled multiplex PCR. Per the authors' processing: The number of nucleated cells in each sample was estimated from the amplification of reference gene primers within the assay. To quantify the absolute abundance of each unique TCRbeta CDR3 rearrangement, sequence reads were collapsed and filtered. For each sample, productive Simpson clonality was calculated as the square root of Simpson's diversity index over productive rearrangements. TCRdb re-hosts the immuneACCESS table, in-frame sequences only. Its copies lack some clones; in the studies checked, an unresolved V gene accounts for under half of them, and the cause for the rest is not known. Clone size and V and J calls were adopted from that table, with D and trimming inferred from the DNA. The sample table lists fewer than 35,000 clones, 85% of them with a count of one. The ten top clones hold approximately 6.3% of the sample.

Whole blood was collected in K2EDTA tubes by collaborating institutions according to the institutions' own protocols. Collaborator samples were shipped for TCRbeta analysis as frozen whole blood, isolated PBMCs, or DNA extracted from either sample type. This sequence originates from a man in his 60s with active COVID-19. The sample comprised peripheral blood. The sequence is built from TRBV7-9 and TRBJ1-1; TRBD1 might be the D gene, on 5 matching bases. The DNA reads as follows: TGTGCCAGCAGCGACCGCTTTGGGGGGGGCACTGAAGCTTTCTTT. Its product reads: CASSDRFGGGTEAFF.